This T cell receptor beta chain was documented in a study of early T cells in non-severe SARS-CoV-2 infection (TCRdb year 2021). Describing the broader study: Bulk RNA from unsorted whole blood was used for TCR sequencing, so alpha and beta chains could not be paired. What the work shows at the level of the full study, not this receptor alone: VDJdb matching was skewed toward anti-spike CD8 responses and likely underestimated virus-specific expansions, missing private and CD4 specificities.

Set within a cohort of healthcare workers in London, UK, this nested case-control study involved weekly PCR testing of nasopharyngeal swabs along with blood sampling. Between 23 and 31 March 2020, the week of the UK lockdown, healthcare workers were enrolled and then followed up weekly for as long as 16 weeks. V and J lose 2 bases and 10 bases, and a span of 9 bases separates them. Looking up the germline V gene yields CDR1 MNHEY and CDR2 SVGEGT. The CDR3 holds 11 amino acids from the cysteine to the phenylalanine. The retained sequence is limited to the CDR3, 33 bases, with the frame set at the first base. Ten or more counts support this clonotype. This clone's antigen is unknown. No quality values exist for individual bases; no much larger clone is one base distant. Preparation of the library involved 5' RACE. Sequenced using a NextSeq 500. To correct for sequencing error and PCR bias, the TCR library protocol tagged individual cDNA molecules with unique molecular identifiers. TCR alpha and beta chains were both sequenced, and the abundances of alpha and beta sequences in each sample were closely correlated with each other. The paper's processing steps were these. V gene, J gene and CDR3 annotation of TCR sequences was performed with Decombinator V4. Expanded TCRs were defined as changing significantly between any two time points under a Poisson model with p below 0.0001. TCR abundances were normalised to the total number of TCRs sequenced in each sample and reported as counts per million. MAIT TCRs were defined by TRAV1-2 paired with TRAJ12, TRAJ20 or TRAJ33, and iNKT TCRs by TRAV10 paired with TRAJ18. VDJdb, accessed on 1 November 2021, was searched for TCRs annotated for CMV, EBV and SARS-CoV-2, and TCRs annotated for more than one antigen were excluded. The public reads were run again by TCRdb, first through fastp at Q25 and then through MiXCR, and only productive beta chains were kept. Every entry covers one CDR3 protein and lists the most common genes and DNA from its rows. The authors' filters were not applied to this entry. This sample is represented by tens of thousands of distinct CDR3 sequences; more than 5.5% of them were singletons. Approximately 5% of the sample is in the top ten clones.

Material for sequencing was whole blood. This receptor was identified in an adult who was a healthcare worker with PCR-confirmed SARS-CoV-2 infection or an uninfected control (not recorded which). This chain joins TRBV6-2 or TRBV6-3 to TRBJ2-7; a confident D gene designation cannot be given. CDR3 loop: CASSYGIPQYF. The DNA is TGTGCCAGCAGTTACGGAATCCCCCAGTACTTC.